This T cell receptor beta chain was sequenced during a study of T-cell reconstitution after alpha-beta-depleted transplantation in children. J lost 4 bases, V lost 5 bases, and 8 bases had no gene match. This CDR3 region has 15 residues. CDR1 and CDR2 (germline): LGHNA, YSLEER. Unique molecular identifiers tagged the TCRbeta library. TCRdb used MiXCR to reprocess the PCR reads, holding one entry per CDR3 protein. The sample includes about 640,000 distinct CDR3 sequences, approximately 16% of them seen just once. The sequenced sample was PBMCs from the stem cell graft donor, obtained from the stem cell graft. This rearrangement joins TRBV4-3 to TRBJ2-7, with 10 bases aligning to TRBD1. The clonotype originates from a human donor who donated a stem cell graft to a child with acute myeloid leukemia. The CDR3 protein is CASSANPGQGYEQYF. CDR3 DNA: TGCGCCAGCAGCGCTAATCCGGGACAGGGGTACGAGCAGTACTTC.